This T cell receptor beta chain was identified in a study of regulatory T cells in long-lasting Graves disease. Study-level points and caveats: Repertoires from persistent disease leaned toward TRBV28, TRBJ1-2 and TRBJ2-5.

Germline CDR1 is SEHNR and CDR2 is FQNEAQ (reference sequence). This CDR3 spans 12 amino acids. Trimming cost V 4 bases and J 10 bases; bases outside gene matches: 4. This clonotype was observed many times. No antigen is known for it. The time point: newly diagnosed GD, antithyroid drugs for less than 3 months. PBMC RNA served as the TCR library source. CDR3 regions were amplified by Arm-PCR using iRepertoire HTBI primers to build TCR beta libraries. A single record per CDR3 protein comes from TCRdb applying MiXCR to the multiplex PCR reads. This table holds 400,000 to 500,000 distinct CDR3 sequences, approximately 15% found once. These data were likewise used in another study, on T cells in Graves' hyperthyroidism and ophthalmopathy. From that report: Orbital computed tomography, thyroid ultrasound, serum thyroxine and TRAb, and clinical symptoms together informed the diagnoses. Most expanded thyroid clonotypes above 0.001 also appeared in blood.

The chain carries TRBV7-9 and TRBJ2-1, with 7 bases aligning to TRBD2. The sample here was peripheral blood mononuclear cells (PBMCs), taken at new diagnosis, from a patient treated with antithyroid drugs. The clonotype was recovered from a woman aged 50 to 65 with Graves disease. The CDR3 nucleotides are TGTGCCAGCAGCTGGGGGGGAGTGGAGCAGTTCTTC. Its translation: CASSWGGVEQFF.